These T cell receptor beta chains were read from a single sample in a study of blood T cell repertoires in COVID-19. Sequencing used immunoSEQ multiplex PCR; TCRdb keeps in-frame clones, though not all of them. The sample has around 200,000 clones; roughly nine tenths are singletons. Sample: PBMCs or T cells enriched from blood (not recorded which). The receptor source for this set is a woman aged 45 to 65 in a cohort exposed to, infected with or recovered from COVID-19 (not recorded which). Both conserved end residues are part of each CDR3. The D gene is left open where the match is weak. Clone sizes are given selectively: once, few, many, or a class where the clone is expanded.

clone size: .
V gene: TRBV4-2
CDR3 length: 12
D gene: TRBD1
J gene: TRBJ2-7
CDR3 DNA: TGTGCCAGCAGCCCGGCAGGGGGAGAGCAGTACTTC
CDR3 protein: CASSPAGGEQYF

clone size: .
V gene: TRBV28
CDR3 length: 22
D gene: TRBD1
J gene: TRBJ2-6
CDR3 DNA: TGTGCCAGTTGGGGCCGGGACAGGGTAGCTTTCCCCTCCAACTCTGGGGCCAACGTCCTGACTTTC
CDR3 protein: CASWGRDRVAFPSNSGANVLTF

clone size: .
V gene: TRBV4-3
CDR3 length: 15
D gene: .
J gene: TRBJ2-2
CDR3 DNA: TGCGCCAGCAGCCAACTCGCAGGAGGGACCGGGGAGCTGTTTTTT
CDR3 protein: CASSQLAGGTGELFF

clone size: .
V gene: TRBV7-8
CDR3 length: 15
D gene: .
J gene: TRBJ2-2
CDR3 DNA: TGTGCCAGCAGCCCCAGGACTGCGAACACCGGGGAGCTGTTTTTT
CDR3 protein: CASSPRTANTGELFF

clone size: .
V gene: TRBV7-9
CDR3 length: 15
D gene: .
J gene: TRBJ2-1
CDR3 DNA: TGTGCCAGCAGCCCTAACCTAAAAGGGGGGGATGAGCAGTTCTTC
CDR3 protein: CASSPNLKGGDEQFF

clone size: .
V gene: TRBV6-5
CDR3 length: 16
D gene: .
J gene: TRBJ1-6
CDR3 DNA: TGTGCCAGCAGTTACTCGATCGAGGCAGGGTTGTCACCCCTCCACTTT
CDR3 protein: CASSYSIEAGLSPLHF

clone size: .
V gene: TRBV3-1/TRBV3-2
CDR3 length: 14
D gene: .
J gene: TRBJ2-7
CDR3 DNA: TGTGCCAGCAGCCTCGCGGGGCCCTCCTACGAGCAGTACTTC
CDR3 protein: CASSLAGPSYEQYF

clone size: few
V gene: TRBV27
CDR3 length: 13
D gene: .
J gene: TRBJ1-2
CDR3 DNA: TGTGCCAGCAGTTTCTCGGGGGGCAGTGGCTACACCTTC
CDR3 protein: CASSFSGGSGYTF

clone size: .
V gene: TRBV5-1
CDR3 length: 15
D gene: TRBD2
J gene: TRBJ2-1
CDR3 DNA: TGCGCCAGCAGTTCCGTAGCGGGGGGGTACAATGAGCAGTTCTTC
CDR3 protein: CASSSVAGGYNEQFF

clone size: .
V gene: TRBV7-3
CDR3 length: 15
D gene: TRBD1
J gene: TRBJ1-1
CDR3 DNA: TGTGCCAGCAGCTTTTCGTCAGGGGGACACACTGAAGCTTTCTTT
CDR3 protein: CASSFSSGGHTEAFF

clone size: few
V gene: TRBV5-6
CDR3 length: 14
D gene: .
J gene: TRBJ1-1
CDR3 DNA: TGTGCCACCCAGTTCCGGGGGGCAGGCCCCGGAGCTTTCTTT
CDR3 protein: CATQFRGAGPGAFF

clone size: .
V gene: TRBV27
CDR3 length: 17
D gene: .
J gene: TRBJ1-2
CDR3 DNA: TGTGCCAGCAGTTTAGCGTTCAATGATTTCAGGGGAGATGGCTACACCTTC
CDR3 protein: CASSLAFNDFRGDGYTF

clone size: .
V gene: TRBV5-1
CDR3 length: 17
D gene: TRBD2
J gene: TRBJ2-2
CDR3 DNA: TGCGCCAGCAGCTTTCGGAGCGGGGGATGGAACACCGGGGAGCTGTTTTTT
CDR3 protein: CASSFRSGGWNTGELFF

clone size: .
V gene: TRBV2
CDR3 length: 14
D gene: .
J gene: TRBJ2-3
CDR3 DNA: TGTGCCAGCAGTGAGGGCCTGGCGATCGGTACGCAGTATTTT
CDR3 protein: CASSEGLAIGTQYF